This T cell receptor (beta chain) stems from a study of blood T cell repertoires in COVID-19 (TCRdb year 2020). A note on the overall study: Samples covering the acute and convalescent phases of COVID-19 were provided by collaborators in the United States, Italy and Spain. The material from the prospective study consisted of cDNA or gDNA derived from T cells, B-cell-depleted T cells, or PBMCs. The dataset comprised deeply sampled blood TCRbeta repertoires from subjects exposed to, actively infected with, or recovered from COVID-19. The repertoires were released in a freely available public database meant as a resource for research on the immune response to SARS-CoV-2. The samples were drawn from the first 160 participants of the ongoing ImmuneRACE study and from 1,254 subjects provided by 6 global collaborators. Sample metadata almost always included a de-identified subject ID, COVID-19 status, age in years and sex. HLA class I and class II types, where available, came from metadata supplied by the sample provider rather than from assay-based typing.

The CDR3 goes from the cysteine to the phenylalanine over 18 residues. Solely the CDR3 DNA is kept, with 54 bases framed from the first base. CDR1 MNHNY and CDR2 SVGAGI were looked up in the germline V gene (reference sequence). V lost 5 bases and J lost 5 bases, and the count of bases not matched to a germline gene is 11. On this clone itself: Its antigen is unknown. No base quality information exists; no much larger clone differs at one position.

TCRbeta CDR3 regions were amplified from genomic DNA using the immunoSEQ Assay, a bias-controlled multiplex PCR. Processing in the source paper ran as follows. The number of nucleated cells in each sample was estimated from the amplification of reference gene primers within the assay. To quantify the absolute abundance of each unique TCRbeta CDR3 rearrangement, sequence reads were collapsed and filtered. For each sample, productive Simpson clonality was calculated by taking the square root of Simpson's diversity index across productive rearrangements. TCRdb obtained this table from immuneACCESS and retained in-frame rearrangements with V and J assigned. These tables miss some clones; where compared with another copy, unresolved V genes account for less than half of the shortfall, and the remainder is unexplained. The V and J calls and the clone size are those of that table, but D and trimming were determined from the DNA. The table for this sample lists approximately 76,000 clones; roughly nine tenths of them were counted only once. Approximately 15% of the sample comes from the top ten.

The full study reports these points: How much clinical and demographic metadata was included differed by source and by participant, and the metadata was provided uncurated.

Each collaborating institution followed its own protocols to collect whole blood in K2EDTA tubes. Collaborator samples were shipped for TCRbeta analysis as frozen whole blood, isolated PBMCs, or DNA extracted from either sample type. The TCR originated in an elderly man in a cohort sampled during active COVID-19. Material for sequencing was peripheral blood. The sequence is built from TRBV6-6 and TRBJ2-1; 14 central nucleotides agree with TRBD2. The DNA sequence reads TGTGCCAGCAGTCCCTATATGGGACTAGCGGGGGCGAACAATGAGCAGTTCTTC. Its coded protein is CASSPYMGLAGANNEQFF.